The following is a T cell receptor beta chain sequence with its context. The length of the CDR3 is 20 residues. The V gene end was trimmed by 2 bases and the J gene end by 2 bases; junction bases not matched to a gene: 17. Germline CDR1 and CDR2: MNHNS and SASEGT. The data are from a study of technical replicates of blood from several donors. This table comes from immunoSEQ multiplex PCR, and its TCRdb copy is limited to in-frame clones, with some not included. The sample lists approximately 82,000 clones, 80% to 95% occurring once. Sequencing was performed on T cells isolated from PBMCs. The chain recombines TRBV6-1 with TRBJ1-2, with TRBD1 identical over 10 bases. The sequence came from a human donor in good health. The CDR3 DNA reads TGTGCCAGCAGTGAACGGGGCTATGGGACAGGGGCTGGGCCGAACTATGGCTACACCTTC. It translates to CASSERGYGTGAGPNYGYTF.